This T cell receptor (beta chain) appears in the sequencing data of a study of OX40 agonist ivuxolimab in advanced cancers. Study-wide results and caveats: Doses of 0.1 to 3.0 mg/kg were accompanied by clonal expansion of CD4+ and CD8+ blood T cells by week 6. The investigators did not determine what antigen specificity the expanded peripheral T cells had. Compared with CD4+, CD8+ T cells on average had more expanded clones.

Any history of autoimmune disease or systemic immunosuppression disqualified patients. A remark on this clone: Its antigen is undetermined.

Assay: immunoSEQ multiplex PCR; the TCRdb copy retains only in-frame clones and omits some. There are over 65,000 clones in the sample; around 84% occur only once, and 6.5% lies in the top ten. The CDR3 contains 14 residues. Trimming took off 6 bases at V and 3 bases at J, with 14 bases between the two ends. The germline V gene has CDR1 MDHEN and CDR2 SYDVKM. The rearrangement joins TRBV28 to TRBJ1-1; D ambiguous. The source of this sequence is an adult with an advanced solid tumor such as melanoma, head and neck, liver or kidney cancer. Sample: CD4+ or CD8+ T cells sorted from blood, taken in a trial of the OX40 agonist ivuxolimab. CDR3: CASRTRPTYTEAFF. The DNA for the CDR3 is TGTGCCAGCAGAACACGTCCGACCTACACTGAAGCTTTCTTT.